A selection of T cell receptor beta chains follows, all from one sample in a study of T cell responses to AZD1222 COVID-19 vaccine. Here immunoSEQ multiplex PCR was the method, and the copy in TCRdb shows in-frame clones only, minus some. The sample comprises more than 75,000 clones, approximately 90% of which are singletons, and about 8% rests with the top ten. The sequencing here drew on peripheral blood, taken 28 days after the second AZD1222 dose. These receptors all stem from an adult who received the AZD1222 COVID-19 vaccine. CDR3s include the opening cysteine and the closing phenylalanine or tryptophan. Fields, in order: V gene, clone size, D gene, J gene, CDR3 protein, CDR3 DNA. D genes are given only for firm matches. Not all rows give a size; the values are once, few, many and, for expanded clones, a class.

TRBV5-6	-	-	TRBJ1-4	CASSNRNVEKLFF	TGTGCCAGCAGCAACAGGAACGTAGAAAAACTGTTTTTT
TRBV5-4	-	TRBD1	TRBJ1-2	CASSPAGTGIGYTF	TGTGCCAGCAGCCCTGCCGGGACAGGGATCGGCTACACCTTC
TRBV10-1	-	-	TRBJ1-6	CASSESTGRNSPLHF	TGCGCCAGCAGTGAGTCCACAGGGAGAAATTCACCCCTCCACTTT
TRBV10-3	-	TRBD2	TRBJ2-3	CAISGTSGTSATDTQYF	TGTGCCATCAGTGGAACCTCCGGGACTAGCGCCACAGATACGCAGTATTTT
TRBV15	-	-	TRBJ1-6	CATSRDQFTGSSPLHF	TGTGCCACCAGCAGAGATCAGTTCACAGGGAGTTCACCCCTCCACTTT
TRBV29-1	-	-	TRBJ2-1	CSVGHPYNEQFF	TGCAGCGTAGGACACCCGTACAATGAGCAGTTCTTC
TRBV10-3	-	TRBD1	TRBJ1-5	CAISESGQHSNQPQHF	TGTGCCATCAGTGAGTCGGGACAGCATAGCAATCAGCCCCAGCATTTT
TRBV19	once	-	TRBJ1-1	CASSAPGFSNTEAFF	TGTGCCAGTAGTGCGCCCGGGTTTTCGAACACTGAAGCTTTCTTT
TRBV6-5	-	-	TRBJ1-2	CASSVFNYGYTF	TGTGCCAGCAGCGTATTTAACTATGGCTACACCTTC
TRBV11-2	-	-	TRBJ1-4	CASRDWGATNEKLFF	TGTGCCAGCAGGGATTGGGGGGCGACTAATGAAAAACTGTTTTTT
TRBV5-4	-	-	TRBJ2-3	CASSLRAARDTQYF	TGTGCCAGCAGCTTGCGGGCGGCGAGGGATACGCAGTATTTT
TRBV11-2	-	TRBD2	TRBJ2-1	CASSRVAGGLNEQFF	TGTGCCAGCAGCAGGGTAGCGGGAGGGCTCAATGAGCAGTTCTTC
TRBV28	-	-	TRBJ1-5	CASKARGAGGNQPQHF	TGTGCCAGCAAAGCCCGGGGGGCTGGTGGCAATCAGCCCCAGCATTTT
TRBV7-9	-	-	TRBJ2-3	CASSPKGPDTQYF	TGTGCCAGCAGCCCTAAAGGTCCAGATACGCAGTATTTT
TRBV4-1	-	-	TRBJ2-7	CASSLRDIGEQYF	TGCGCCAGCAGCCTTAGGGACATTGGCGAGCAGTACTTC
TRBV7-9	-	-	TRBJ1-5	CASSLLQNQPQHF	TGTGCCAGCAGCTTACTACAGAATCAGCCCCAGCATTTT
TRBV3-1/TRBV3-2	-	TRBD2	TRBJ2-2	CASSQFGSGGNTGELFF	TGTGCCAGCAGCCAATTCGGTAGCGGGGGGAACACCGGGGAGCTGTTTTTT
TRBV7-2	-	TRBD2	TRBJ2-5	CASSSGTSGNWATQYF	TGTGCCAGCAGCTCCGGGACTAGCGGGAATTGGGCGACCCAGTACTTC
TRBV10-3	-	-	TRBJ2-2	CAYQGNTGELFF	TGTGCATATCAGGGGAACACCGGGGAGCTGTTTTTT
TRBV7-2	-	TRBD2	TRBJ2-7	CASSLREGRNEQYF	TGTGCCAGCAGCTTACGGGAGGGTAGGAACGAGCAGTACTTC
TRBV19	-	TRBD1	TRBJ2-2	CASRDRANTGELFF	TGTGCCAGCCGGGACAGAGCGAACACCGGGGAGCTGTTTTTT
TRBV6-6	-	-	TRBJ1-2	CASSYSAEGYTF	TGTGCCAGCAGTTACTCGGCAGAAGGCTACACCTTC
TRBV5-4	-	TRBD2	TRBJ2-1	CASSQTSGVNNEQFF	TGTGCCAGCAGCCAGACTAGCGGGGTAAACAATGAGCAGTTCTTC
TRBV10-2	-	-	TRBJ2-3	CASSRPLAVLTDTQYF	TGCGCCAGCAGTCGACCACTAGCAGTACTCACAGATACGCAGTATTTT
TRBV19	-	TRBD1	TRBJ2-7	CASSTRQGRTPYGYEQYF	TGTGCCAGTAGTACCCGACAGGGGAGGACCCCCTACGGATACGAGCAGTACTTC
TRBV6-5	-	-	TRBJ2-7	CASSKQGDYEQYF	TGTGCCAGCAGTAAACAGGGAGATTACGAGCAGTACTTC
TRBV6-2/TRBV6-3	once	-	TRBJ1-6	CASSPQAGNSPLHF	TGTGCCAGCAGCCCACAGGCCGGGAATTCACCCCTCCACTTT
TRBV5-1	-	-	TRBJ2-5	CASSLSGTETQYF	TGCGCCAGCAGCTTATCCGGAACCGAGACCCAGTACTTC
TRBV5-1	once	-	TRBJ2-3	CASSLGQGGLTDTQYF	TGCGCCAGCAGCTTGGGACAGGGAGGATTAACAGATACGCAGTATTTT
TRBV11-2	-	-	TRBJ2-7	CASSLGAGSFYEQYF	TGTGCCAGCAGCTTAGGGGCCGGGTCCTTCTACGAGCAGTACTTC
TRBV5-1	-	TRBD2	TRBJ2-5	CASSPGTSGSFGTQYF	TGCGCCAGCAGCCCGGGGACTAGCGGGAGCTTTGGGACCCAGTACTTC
TRBV5-4	-	TRBD2	TRBJ2-2	CASSASGFNTGELFF	TGTGCCAGCAGCGCTAGCGGTTTTAACACCGGGGAGCTGTTTTTT
TRBV5-4	once	TRBD2	TRBJ2-7	CASSSGLAGGDYEQYF	TGTGCCAGCAGCTCCGGACTAGCGGGAGGTGATTACGAGCAGTACTTC
TRBV28	few	-	TRBJ1-2	CATPSGSAKGYTF	TGTGCCACGCCGTCGGGGTCAGCAAAGGGCTACACCTTC
TRBV12-3/TRBV12-4	-	-	TRBJ1-3	CASLAQGRNTIYF	TGTGCCAGCTTAGCCCAGGGGAGAAACACCATATATTTT
TRBV7-8	-	-	TRBJ1-2	CASSLGEAPNYGYTF	TGTGCCAGCAGCTTAGGGGAGGCGCCTAACTATGGCTACACCTTC
TRBV3-1/TRBV3-2	-	-	TRBJ1-1	CAVGMGTEAFF	TGTGCCGTAGGAATGGGAACTGAAGCTTTCTTT
TRBV7-2	-	TRBD1	TRBJ2-3	CASSLSSGQTDTQYF	TGTGCCAGCAGCTTATCCTCGGGACAGACAGATACGCAGTATTTT
TRBV28	-	TRBD1	TRBJ1-5	CASSALLDRGGQPQHF	TGTGCCAGCAGCGCTTTGCTTGACAGGGGCGGTCAGCCCCAGCATTTT
TRBV7-2	-	TRBD2	TRBJ2-7	CASSFTSGREHYEQYF	TGTGCCAGCAGCTTTACTAGCGGGCGGGAACACTACGAGCAGTACTTC